This is a list of T cell receptor beta chains from one sample in a study of blood T cell repertoires in COVID-19. The table came from immunoSEQ multiplex PCR; TCRdb's copy has only in-frame clones and leaves some out. Among 200,000 or so clones, approximately 79% were seen once, and the ten largest hold around a sixth. Sequenced material: peripheral blood. All receptors derive from a man aged 60 to 75 with active or convalescent COVID-19. CDR3s include the opening cysteine and the closing phenylalanine or tryptophan. A D gene is named only where the DNA matches it firmly. Clone size appears in some rows only: once, few, many, or a class for an expanded clone.

NA | TRBJ1-4 | NA | TRBV28 | TGTGCCAGCAGTTTTACTGGTGGAAAACTGTTTTTT | CASSFTGGKLFF
TRBD2 | TRBJ2-3 | NA | TRBV4-2 | TGTGCCAGCAGCCAAGGCGAGCGGGAGACGGATACGCAGTATTTT | CASSQGERETDTQYF
NA | TRBJ1-5 | NA | TRBV19 | TGTGCCAGTAGTGTACAGGGTCATCAGCCCCAGCATTTT | CASSVQGHQPQHF
TRBD1 | TRBJ2-7 | NA | TRBV3-1/TRBV3-2 | TGTGCCAGCAGCCGAGGAGGACAGGGACTTGGGGAGCAGTACTTC | CASSRGGQGLGEQYF
TRBD1 | TRBJ2-3 | NA | TRBV7-3 | TGTGCCAGCAGCTTACGACAGGGTGGGGATACGCAGTATTTT | CASSLRQGGDTQYF
TRBD2 | TRBJ2-1 | NA | TRBV5-4 | TGTGCCAGCAGCTTGGGGGGGGGACTAGCGGGAGTAAACAATGAGCAGTTCTTC | CASSLGGGLAGVNNEQFF
TRBD1 | TRBJ1-1 | NA | TRBV7-2 | TGTGCCAGCAGAACTAGGGACAGGGGAGCCACTGAAGCTTTCTTT | CASRTRDRGATEAFF
NA | TRBJ1-2 | NA | TRBV28 | TGTGCCAGCAAACGGGGAGGGAGCTATGGCTACACCTTC | CASKRGGSYGYTF
NA | TRBJ1-1 | few | TRBV6-4 | TGTGCCAGCAGGCACCGGGTGAACACTGAAGCTTTCTTT | CASRHRVNTEAFF
NA | TRBJ2-1 | few | TRBV18 | TGTGCCAGCTCAGCCGAACAGGGCTCCTACAATGAGCAGTTCTTC | CASSAEQGSYNEQFF
NA | TRBJ1-5 | NA | TRBV3-1/TRBV3-2 | TGTGCCAGCAGCCAAGATCGAGGGCAGCCCCAGCATTTT | CASSQDRGQPQHF
TRBD1 | TRBJ1-2 | NA | TRBV7-8 | TGTGCCAGCAGCGACCCCGGACAGGGCATGGATGGCTACACCTTC | CASSDPGQGMDGYTF
NA | TRBJ1-2 | NA | TRBV27 | TGTGCCAGCAGTCCCTCCTCCGGGGAGAAAACGGTAGGCTACACCTTC | CASSPSSGEKTVGYTF
TRBD2 | TRBJ2-3 | NA | TRBV11-2 | TGTGCCAGCAGGACCTTAGCGGGAGGGGCAGATACGCAGTATTTT | CASRTLAGGADTQYF
TRBD2 | TRBJ2-1 | NA | TRBV12-5 | TGTGCTAGTGGTTCGCAAGCGGGAGGATACAATGAGCAGTTCTTC | CASGSQAGGYNEQFF
NA | TRBJ1-5 | NA | TRBV19 | TGTGCCAGTAGTAGCGGGGACTTTAGCAATCAGCCCCAGCATTTT | CASSSGDFSNQPQHF
TRBD2 | TRBJ2-5 | NA | TRBV4-3 | TGCGCCAGCAGCCAAAACGGGGGGAGCTGGGGAGAGACCCAGTACTTC | CASSQNGGSWGETQYF
NA | TRBJ2-5 | NA | TRBV5-4 | TGTGCCAGCAGCTTGGAAGGAGGGGAGACCCAGTACTTC | CASSLEGGETQYF
TRBD2 | TRBJ2-1 | NA | TRBV29-1 | TGCAGCGTTGAGGCAGCGGGAGGTGAGCAGTTCTTC | CSVEAAGGEQFF
NA | TRBJ2-5 | once | TRBV5-8 | TGTGCCAGCAGCCCGCCACCTAAAACAGAGACCCAGTACTTC | CASSPPPKTETQYF
TRBD1 | TRBJ2-2 | NA | TRBV6-5 | TGTGCCAGCAGTCGCGACAGGGAGAACACCGGGGAGCTGTTTTTT | CASSRDRENTGELFF
NA | TRBJ2-2 | few | TRBV7-2 | TGTGCCAGCGGCCAGGGGGGAGGTACCGGGGAGCTGTTTTTT | CASGQGGGTGELFF
NA | TRBJ1-2 | NA | TRBV3-1/TRBV3-2 | TGTGCCAGCAGCCGGACCGGCGTAGCGGGCTACACCTTC | CASSRTGVAGYTF
TRBD2 | TRBJ2-7 | NA | TRBV11-2 | TGTGCCAGCAGCTTAGCGGGAGGGACCTACGAGCAGTACTTC | CASSLAGGTYEQYF
TRBD1 | TRBJ2-5 | NA | TRBV9 | TGTGCCAGCAGCCCCCGACAGGGCCCGGGCGAGACCCAGTACTTC | CASSPRQGPGETQYF
NA | TRBJ1-1 | NA | TRBV28 | TGTGCCAGCAGTTTGGGCATGAACACTGAAGCTTTCTTT | CASSLGMNTEAFF
NA | TRBJ2-3 | NA | TRBV5-1 | TGCGCCAGCAAATGGCAACAAACAGATACGCAGTATTTT | CASKWQQTDTQYF
NA | TRBJ2-1 | NA | TRBV28 | TGTGCCAGCTCTCGACAGTTATACGACAATGAGCAGTTCTTC | CASSRQLYDNEQFF
TRBD1 | TRBJ1-3 | few | TRBV6-6 | TGTGCCAGCAGTGTCCGGGACAGGAGCTCTGGAAACACCATATATTTT | CASSVRDRSSGNTIYF
NA | TRBJ2-7 | NA | TRBV7-8 | TGTGCCAGCAGCTTACGAGGCGAGCAGTACTTC | CASSLRGEQYF
NA | TRBJ2-2 | NA | TRBV20-1 | TGCAGTGCTAGTGGCCCGCAGGGGTTCTATGGCGGGGAGCTGTTTTTT | CSASGPQGFYGGELFF
TRBD1 | TRBJ2-1 | NA | TRBV27 | TGTGCCAGCAGACTTGGAGGCTTTGGGGACAGATACCCCTACAATGAGCAGTTCTTC | CASRLGGFGDRYPYNEQFF
NA | TRBJ2-3 | NA | TRBV27 | TGTGCCAGCAGTTTAGGACAGATCGCAGATACGCAGTATTTT | CASSLGQIADTQYF
TRBD2 | TRBJ2-5 | NA | TRBV7-2 | TGTGCCAGCAGCTTAATGACGGGAGGGCAAGAGACCCAGTACTTC | CASSLMTGGQETQYF
TRBD2 | TRBJ2-1 | NA | TRBV7-6 | TGTGCCAGCAGCAAGACTAGCGGGAGGGCGTTTGAGCAGTTCTTC | CASSKTSGRAFEQFF
TRBD1 | TRBJ1-2 | many | TRBV6-5 | TGTGCCAGCAGTCTGCGACAGGGGGCATATGGCTACACCTTC | CASSLRQGAYGYTF
TRBD2 | TRBJ2-3 | once | TRBV20-1 | TGCAGTGCTAGTAAGCGGGAGGGCCCGAGCACAGATACGCAGTATTTT | CSASKREGPSTDTQYF
NA | TRBJ2-1 | NA | TRBV10-3 | TGTGCCATCAGCAATGACGGGAGAGGTAATGAGCAGTTCTTC | CAISNDGRGNEQFF
NA | TRBJ2-7 | NA | TRBV7-9 | TGTGCCAGCAGCTTAGAGGCAGGGGAAGAGTACTTC | CASSLEAGEEYF
NA | TRBJ1-1 | NA | TRBV10-1 | TGCGCCAGCAGTGAGTCGACTCCAGGGCGGACTGAAGCTTTCTTT | CASSESTPGRTEAFF
NA | TRBJ2-2 | few | TRBV5-4 | TGTGCCAGCAGCTTGGCCTACGTCACGAACACCGGGGAGCTGTTTTTT | CASSLAYVTNTGELFF
NA | TRBJ2-7 | NA | TRBV12-3/TRBV12-4 | TGTGCCAGCAGCCTTGGACAGCCCTACGAGCAGTACTTC | CASSLGQPYEQYF
NA | TRBJ1-1 | NA | TRBV4-3 | TGCGCCAGCAGCCCTACCGACAGACCGAACACTGAAGCTTTCTTT | CASSPTDRPNTEAFF
NA | TRBJ1-2 | NA | TRBV12-3/TRBV12-4 | TGTGCCAGCAGTGGGGGCCCGGATGGCTACACCTTC | CASSGGPDGYTF
TRBD1 | TRBJ1-4 | NA | TRBV27 | TGTGCCAGCACCGCTGACAGGGCAAGGGGTGAAAAACTGTTTTTT | CASTADRARGEKLFF
TRBD2 | TRBJ2-1 | NA | TRBV7-8 | TGTGCCAGCAGCTCAAGAGCGGGAGGGCCAGACAATGAGCAGTTCTTC | CASSSRAGGPDNEQFF
TRBD1 | TRBJ2-5 | once | TRBV12-3/TRBV12-4 | TGTGCCAGCACCACGGGACAGCAAGAGACCCAGTACTTC | CASTTGQQETQYF
NA | TRBJ2-1 | NA | TRBV7-8 | TGTGCCAGCAGCTTAGGGGCTCTGCCCCACTCCTACAATGAGCAGTTCTTC | CASSLGALPHSYNEQFF
TRBD2 | TRBJ2-7 | NA | TRBV5-4 | TGTGCCAGCAGCTTTCTCGGGGGGGACCTGGATGAGCAGTACTTC | CASSFLGGDLDEQYF
TRBD1 | TRBJ1-4 | NA | TRBV6-6 | TGTGCCAGCAGAGTCACAGGGGGCCGTGATGAAAAACTGTTTTTT | CASRVTGGRDEKLFF
NA | TRBJ1-5 | NA | TRBV19 | TGTGCCAGCCAAGGACAGTTAAATCAGCCCCAGCATTTT | CASQGQLNQPQHF
TRBD1 | TRBJ2-7 | NA | TRBV7-8 | TGTGCCAGCAGCTCTCCGACAGGGTCTCTCTCCGAGCAGTACTTC | CASSSPTGSLSEQYF
TRBD1 | TRBJ2-1 | NA | TRBV6-4 | TGTGCCAGCAGTGCCCGGTGGACAGGGGGCGATGAGCAGTTCTTC | CASSARWTGGDEQFF
TRBD1 | TRBJ1-5 | NA | TRBV24-1 | TGTGCCACCAGTGATTTGGGGGGGGACAGGGGAGAATATCAGCCCCAGCATTTT | CATSDLGGDRGEYQPQHF
NA | TRBJ2-1 | once | TRBV6-6 | TGTGCCAGCAGTCACCGGGACTTGTACAAGAATTCCTACAATGAGCAGTTCTTC | CASSHRDLYKNSYNEQFF
NA | TRBJ2-4 | NA | TRBV6-5 | TGTGCCACCCGCCGGGACAACGCCAAAAACATTCAGTACTTC | CATRRDNAKNIQYF
NA | TRBJ2-5 | NA | TRBV5-1 | TGCGCCAGCAGCTTGAATACGGGAGAGGGGGAGACCCAGTACTTC | CASSLNTGEGETQYF
TRBD1 | TRBJ1-2 | NA | TRBV28 | TGTGCCAGCCTTGAGACAGGGACAGCCTATGGCTACACCTTC | CASLETGTAYGYTF
TRBD1 | TRBJ1-1 | NA | TRBV7-2 | TGTGCCAGCAGCTCACAACAGGGGTGGGCTGAAGCTTTCTTT | CASSSQQGWAEAFF
NA | TRBJ1-1 | NA | TRBV28 | TGTGCCAGCAGCAGACCAAGGGGGGGGTCTGAAGCTTTCTTT | CASSRPRGGSEAFF